Below are 25 T cell receptor beta chains sequenced from a single sample in a study of T cells in Graves' hyperthyroidism and ophthalmopathy. Researchers amplified the TCR beta CDR3 regions from RNA transcripts. In the first-round RT-PCR of the TCR CDR3, the HTBI primer set was used. MiXCR, run by TCRdb on the multiplex PCR reads, gives a single entry per CDR3 protein. The sample lists 380,000 or so distinct CDR3 sequences; roughly 14% were seen once. Material: blood. These TCRs come from a woman aged 25 to 39 with Graves' hyperthyroidism.

Ten or more counts support this clonotype. The chain uses TRBV29-1 and TRBJ2-6; 9 positions agree with TRBD2. CDR1 and CDR2 (germline): SQVTM, ANQGSEA. J gave up 12 bases and V 7 bases, and 7 bases lay outside the gene matches. The CDR3 contains 12 residues. The CDR3 DNA reads TGCAGCGCGCCTATAGCGGGAGCCGTCCTGACTTTC. Protein product: CSAPIAGAVLTF. The whole variable domain, remainder taken from reference TRBV29-1 and TRBJ2-6, is SAVISQKPSRDICQRGTSLTIQCQVDSQVTMMFWYRQQPGQSLTLIATANQGSEATYESGFVIDKFPISRPNLTFSTLTVSNMSPEDSSIYLCSAPIAGAVLTFGAGSRLTVL.

This clonotype was counted a few times. The chain uses TRBV20-1 and TRBJ2-2; D gene ambiguous. Germline-derived CDR1 and CDR2 are DFQATT and SNEGSKA (reference sequence). This CDR3 is 13 amino acids long. The germline V and J ends were trimmed by 6 bases and 0 bases, with 8 bases remaining between them. CDR3 protein: CSAVGSNTGELFF. DNA of the CDR3: TGCAGTGCAGTGGGGTCGAACACCGGGGAGCTGTTTTTT.

This clonotype has just a few counts. V usage is TRBV7-8 and J usage is TRBJ2-3; 8 nucleotides agree with TRBD2. This CDR3 comprises 14 residues. Germline V lookup: CDR1 SGHVS, CDR2 FQNEAQ. J lost 2 bases, V lost 7 bases, and 5 bases had no gene match. The CDR3 sequence: CASKERETTDTQYF. The CDR3 DNA follows: TGTGCCAGCAAAGAGCGGGAGACCACAGATACGCAGTATTTT.

This clonotype showed up many times. V is TRBV20-1 and J is TRBJ1-5; 9 bases map to TRBD1. CDR1 is DFQATT and CDR2 is SNEGSKA in the germline V gene (reference sequence). The V gene end was trimmed by 5 bases and the J gene end by 6 bases; junction bases not matched to a gene: 11. The CDR3 is 15 amino acids. CDR3 DNA sequence: TGCAGTGCTCACTACCGGGACAGGGCGAGTCAGCCCCAGCATTTT. Residues: CSAHYRDRASQPQHF.

The chain is built from TRBV6-6 and TRBJ1-5; a weak D match, TRBD1 (6 bases). Germline CDR1 reads MNHNY; CDR2 reads SVGAGI (reference sequence). Trimming removed 0 bases from V and 6 bases from J, with 12 bases in between. The CDR3 loop spans 15 amino acids. CDR3 in amino acids: CASSYSYRAAQPQHF. CDR3 DNA: TGTGCCAGCAGTTACTCGTACAGGGCTGCTCAGCCCCAGCATTTT.

The J gene is TRBJ1-1, the V gene TRBV30; tentatively, D is TRBD1 (5 bases). The CDR3 has 12 amino acids. In germline, CDR1 is GTSNPN, CDR2 SVGIG (reference sequence). V was cut by 4 bases and J by 5 bases, with 11 bases left in between. The CDR3 here is CAWMTGETEAFF. The CDR3 DNA follows: TGTGCCTGGATGACGGGGGAAACTGAAGCTTTCTTT.

The chain employs TRBV30 and TRBJ2-3, with D perhaps matching TRBD2 (6 bases). The CDR3 is 13 residues long. From germline, CDR1 is GTSNPN and CDR2 SVGIG (reference sequence). V was cut by 5 bases and J by 1 base, with 10 bases left in between. The CDR3 bases are TGTGCCTGGGGGAGGCCTGGCACAGATACGCAGTATTTT. It translates to CAWGRPGTDTQYF.

This clonotype was detected ten times or more. This chain links TRBV6-7 with TRBJ2-7; possibly TRBD1 or TRBD2 for D (5 bases each). TRBV6-7 is known as an ORF, though its function is uncertain. V dropped 10 bases and J dropped 5 bases, with 18 bases sitting between them. This CDR3 comprises 13 residues. CDR3 residues: CATFCQGRDEQYF. CDR3 nucleotides: TGTGCCACTTTTTGCCAGGGACGCGACGAGCAGTACTTC.

This clonotype has ten or more counts. The chain uses TRBV2 and TRBJ2-3; D possibly corresponds to TRBD1 (6 bases). Trimming removed 9 bases at V and 4 bases at J, with 17 bases between. Per the germline V gene, CDR1 is SNHLY and CDR2 is FYNNEI. The CDR3 totals 14 residues. The CDR3 here is CARNSGTTSDTQYF. In DNA, the CDR3 is TGTGCCAGGAATTCCGGGACAACCTCAGATACGCAGTATTTT.

This clonotype was counted ten times or more. The chain recombines TRBV2 with TRBJ2-3; a possible D gene is TRBD2 (6 bases). The V gene lost 3 bases and the J gene lost 4 bases, with 11 bases spanning the gap. The CDR3 has 14 residues. Germline V gene sequence: CDR1 SNHLY, CDR2 FYNNEI. In DNA form, the CDR3 reads TGTGCCAGCAGTGAGTCGGAGGGGTCAGATACGCAGTATTTT. Protein product: CASSESEGSDTQYF.

The V and J genes are TRBV6-2 or TRBV6-3 and TRBJ2-1, with TRBD1 matching over 9 bases. The CDR3 spans 15 residues. In germline, CDR1 is MNHEY, CDR2 SVGEGT. V shed 6 bases, J shed 8 bases, and the junction held 11 bases outside the gene matches. Written as DNA, the CDR3 is TGTGCCAGCAGACCCCCGGGACAGGGTTCGGATGAGCAGTTCTTC. Translated: CASRPPGQGSDEQFF.

This sequence joins TRBV6-1 and TRBJ2-3; tentatively, D is TRBD2 (6 bases). V lost 10 bases to trimming and J lost 9 bases, with 32 bases between them. The CDR3 is 17 residues long. Germline assignment: CDR1 MNHNS and CDR2 SASEGT. The CDR3 loop is CATFSGGVLGGGSTQYF. CDR3 in DNA: TGTGCCACCTTTAGCGGAGGGGTTTTGGGTGGGGGATCGACGCAGTATTTT.

This clonotype was seen at least ten times. In DNA form, the CDR3 reads TGTGCCAGCAGCTCCCACGGGAGGGCCGGGGAGCTGTTTTTT. As protein: CASSSHGRAGELFF. The chain recombines TRBV7-9 with TRBJ2-2; 8 nucleotides match TRBD2. This CDR3 is 14 amino acids long. Germline V lookup: CDR1 SEHNR, CDR2 FQNEAQ (reference sequence). With V trimmed by 4 bases and J by 6 bases, 4 bases remained unmatched.

This clonotype appeared many times. J is TRBJ1-2 and V is TRBV27; a weak D match, TRBD1 (5 bases). Germline V gives CDR1 MNHEY, CDR2 SMNVEV (reference sequence). This CDR3 spans 13 amino acids. Trimming pared 5 bases from V and 8 bases from J, leaving 15 bases between. CDR3 in DNA: TGTGCCAGCAGTCCTGGGGCCCATGGGGGCTACACCTTC. Its translation: CASSPGAHGGYTF.

In this sample, this clonotype turned up a few times. The chain employs TRBV5-1 and TRBJ1-6; D is perhaps TRBD1 (5 bases). Germline V gives CDR1 SGHRS, CDR2 YFSETQ. V was clipped by 4 bases and J by 11 bases, with 10 bases between them. The CDR3 covers 12 residues. The CDR3 is CASSGTGPPLHF. The CDR3 nucleotides are TGCGCCAGCAGCGGAACGGGGCCACCCCTCCACTTT.

The table lists this clonotype with many counts. J is TRBJ2-5 and V is TRBV29-1; unclear D gene. From germline, CDR1 is SQVTM and CDR2 ANQGSEA. CDR3 length: 12 amino acids. Trimming took 3 bases from V and 5 from J, leaving 10 bases between them. The CDR3 sequence: CSVEANGETQYF. The CDR3 nucleotides are TGCAGCGTTGAGGCCAACGGGGAGACCCAGTACTTC. Supplemented by reference TRBV29-1 and TRBJ2-5, the full variable domain reads SAVISQKPSRDICQRGTSLTIQCQVDSQVTMMFWYRQQPGQSLTLIATANQGSEATYESGFVIDKFPISRPNLTFSTLTVSNMSPEDSSIYLCSVEANGETQYFGPGTRLLVL.

This clonotype has ten or more counts. The chain recombines TRBV13 with TRBJ2-3; D unresolved. The CDR3 has 14 amino acids. V lost 0 bases to trimming and J lost 5 bases, with 9 bases between them. Germline lookup yields CDR1 PRHDT and CDR2 FYEKMQ (reference sequence). Here the CDR3 DNA reads TGTGCCAGCAGCTTAGGCGCGGACGGAGATACGCAGTATTTT. Translated, it gives CASSLGADGDTQYF.

This clonotype was detected a few times. The chain carries TRBV12-3 or TRBV12-4 and TRBJ1-2; 11 nucleotides match TRBD1. The CDR3 extends over 16 amino acids. V gave up 6 bases and J gave up 8 bases; unmatched junction bases: 14. The CDR3 is CASRGQGASSTMGYTF. The CDR3 DNA reads TGTGCCAGCAGAGGACAGGGGGCCTCCTCTACGATGGGCTACACCTTC.

This clonotype was seen ten or more times. The genes are TRBV12-3 or TRBV12-4 and TRBJ2-3; a possible D gene is TRBD1 (5 bases). This CDR3 has 13 amino acids. Trimming left V 6 bases short and J 0 bases short, with 7 bases between. Here the CDR3 reads CASRTESTDTQYF. The DNA for the CDR3 is TGTGCCAGCAGGACAGAGAGCACAGATACGCAGTATTTT.

This clonotype was recorded at least ten times. V is TRBV28 and J is TRBJ2-7, with 8 bases aligning to TRBD1. The V and J ends lost 5 bases and 3 bases, in that order; junction bases with no gene match: 12. Germline CDR1 MDHEN, CDR2 SYDVKM. The length of the CDR3 is 16 residues. CDR3: CASSRHDRGPFYEQYF. CDR3 nucleotides: TGTGCCAGCAGTCGACACGACAGGGGCCCTTTCTACGAGCAGTACTTC.

The CDR3, as DNA: TGTGCCAGCAGACCAAGTGAGACCCAGTACTTC. It translates to CASRPSETQYF. The V and J genes are TRBV2 and TRBJ2-5; no clear D. Germline CDR1 SNHLY, CDR2 FYNNEI. CDR3 size: 11 residues. Trimming took 6 bases from V and 5 from J, leaving 7 bases between them. The full variable domain, rest sourced from reference TRBV2 and TRBJ2-5, is EPEVTQTPSHQVTQMGQEVILRCVPISNHLYFYWYRQILGQKVEFLVSFYNNEISEKSEIFDDQFSVERPDGSNFTLKIRSTKLEDSAMYFCASRPSETQYFGPGTRLLVL.

Ten or more counts support this clonotype. The chain couples TRBV6-1 to TRBJ2-3, with 10 bases identical to TRBD2. The CDR3 runs 16 residues. Germline V gives CDR1 MNHNS, CDR2 SASEGT. J gave up 5 bases and V 6 bases, and 11 bases lay outside the gene matches. The CDR3 coding sequence is TGTGCCAGCAGCCATGTGATAGCGGGAGGTGGAGATACGCAGTATTTT. This encodes CASSHVIAGGGDTQYF.

This clonotype was counted only a few times. The chain uses TRBV5-1 and TRBJ1-3; TRBD1 matches at 9 bases. The CDR3 consists of 17 residues. Germline CDR1 is SGHRS and CDR2 is YFSETQ. Trimming took 4 bases from V and 0 from J; bases not matched to a gene: 8. The CDR3 DNA is TGCGCCAGCAGCCCGGACAGGGGATTTCTCTCTGGAAACACCATATATTTT. Its protein is CASSPDRGFLSGNTIYF.

The gene calls are TRBV3-1 and TRBJ1-2, with D maybe TRBD1 (5 bases). The germline gives CDR1 LGHDT, CDR2 YNNKEL (reference sequence). The CDR3 spans 15 residues. Deletions cut 1 base from V and 6 bases from J, with 15 bases between. CDR3 amino acids: CASSQVTSGRDGYTF. CDR3 sequence (DNA): TGTGCCAGCAGCCAAGTGACCTCAGGGAGGGATGGCTACACCTTC.

This clonotype was seen a few times. This chain links TRBV18 with TRBJ2-3; D is tentatively TRBD1 or TRBD2 (5 bases each). Germline V gives CDR1 KGHSH, CDR2 LQKENI. V gave up 1 base and J gave up 2 bases, with 7 bases separating them. The CDR3 runs 14 residues. This chain's CDR3 is CASSPLGATDTQYF. CDR3 in DNA: TGTGCCAGCTCACCACTCGGGGCCACAGATACGCAGTATTTT.